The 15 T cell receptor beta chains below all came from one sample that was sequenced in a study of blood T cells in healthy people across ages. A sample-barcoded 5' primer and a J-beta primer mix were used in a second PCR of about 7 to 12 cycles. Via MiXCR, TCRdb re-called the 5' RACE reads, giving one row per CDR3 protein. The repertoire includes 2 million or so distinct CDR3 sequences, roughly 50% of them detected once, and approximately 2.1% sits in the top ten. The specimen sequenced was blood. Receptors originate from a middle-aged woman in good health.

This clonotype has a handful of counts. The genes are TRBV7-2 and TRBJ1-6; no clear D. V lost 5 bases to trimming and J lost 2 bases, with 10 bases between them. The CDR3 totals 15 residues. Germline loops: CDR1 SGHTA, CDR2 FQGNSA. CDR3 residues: CASSPIRPYNSPLHF. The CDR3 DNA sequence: TGTGCCAGCAGCCCGATAAGGCCCTATAATTCACCCCTCCACTTT.

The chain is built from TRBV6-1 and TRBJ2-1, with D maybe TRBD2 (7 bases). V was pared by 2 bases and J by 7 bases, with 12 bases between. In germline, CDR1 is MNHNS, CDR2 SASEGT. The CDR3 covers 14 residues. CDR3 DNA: TGTGCCAGCAGTGAAAGAGGGGGGGGGAATGAGCAGTTCTTC. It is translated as CASSERGGGNEQFF.

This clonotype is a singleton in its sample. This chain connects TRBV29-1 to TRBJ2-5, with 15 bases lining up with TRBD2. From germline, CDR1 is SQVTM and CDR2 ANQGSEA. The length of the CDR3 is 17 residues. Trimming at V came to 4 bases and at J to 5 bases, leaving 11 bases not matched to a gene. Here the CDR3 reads CSVAGLAGGKLGETQYF. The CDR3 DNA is TGCAGCGTTGCGGGACTAGCGGGGGGTAAACTCGGGGAGACCCAGTACTTC.

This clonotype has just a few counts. DNA for the CDR3: TGTGCCAGCAGTCAGACAGGGAATTACAATGAGCAGTTCTTC. It translates to CASSQTGNYNEQFF. The chain joins TRBV28 to TRBJ2-1, with 7 nucleotides matching TRBD1. V shed 5 bases, J shed 4 bases, and the junction held 5 bases outside the gene matches. The CDR3 has 14 amino acids. Germline loops: CDR1 MDHEN, CDR2 SYDVKM.

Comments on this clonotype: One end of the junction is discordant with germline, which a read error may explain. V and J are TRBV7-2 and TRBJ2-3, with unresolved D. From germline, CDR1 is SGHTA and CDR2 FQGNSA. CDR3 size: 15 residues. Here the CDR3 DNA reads TGTGCCAGCAGCCCCATGACTCGCTACACAGAGACGCAGTATTTT. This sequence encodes CASSPMTRYTETQYF.

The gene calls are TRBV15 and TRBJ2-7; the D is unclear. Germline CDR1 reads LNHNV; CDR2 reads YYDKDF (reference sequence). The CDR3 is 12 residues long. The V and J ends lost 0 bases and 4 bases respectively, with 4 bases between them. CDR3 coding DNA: TGTGCCACCAGCAGAGATCGGTACGAGCAGTACTTC. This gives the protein CATSRDRYEQYF.

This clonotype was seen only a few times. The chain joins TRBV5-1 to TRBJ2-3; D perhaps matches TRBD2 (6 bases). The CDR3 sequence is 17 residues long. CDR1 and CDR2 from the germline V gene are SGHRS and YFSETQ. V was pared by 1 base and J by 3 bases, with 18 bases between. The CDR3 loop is CASSLWTTGTRTDTQYF. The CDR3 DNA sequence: TGCGCCAGCAGCTTGTGGACTACCGGGACGCGGACAGATACGCAGTATTTT.

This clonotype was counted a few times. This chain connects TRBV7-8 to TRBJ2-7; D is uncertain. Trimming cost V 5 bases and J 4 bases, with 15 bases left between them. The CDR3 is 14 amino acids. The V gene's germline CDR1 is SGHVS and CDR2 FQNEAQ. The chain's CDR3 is CASSPTPLSYEQYF. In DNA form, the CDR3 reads TGTGCCAGCAGCCCCACCCCCCTCTCGTACGAGCAGTACTTC.

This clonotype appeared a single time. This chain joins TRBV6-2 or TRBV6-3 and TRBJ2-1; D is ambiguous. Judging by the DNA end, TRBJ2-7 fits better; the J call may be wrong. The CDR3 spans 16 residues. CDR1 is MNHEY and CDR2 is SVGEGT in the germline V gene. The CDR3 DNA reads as TGTGCCAGCAGTTACTTTAAGGCCCCGCCGAACAATGAGCAGTACTTC. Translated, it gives CASSYFKAPPNNEQYF.

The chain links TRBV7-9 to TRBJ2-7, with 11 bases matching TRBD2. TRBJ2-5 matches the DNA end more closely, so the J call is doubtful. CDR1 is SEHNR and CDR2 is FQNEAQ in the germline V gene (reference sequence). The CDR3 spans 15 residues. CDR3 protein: CASSLVTSGEETQYF. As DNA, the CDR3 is TGTGCCAGCAGCTTAGTGACTAGCGGGGAAGAGACCCAGTACTTC.

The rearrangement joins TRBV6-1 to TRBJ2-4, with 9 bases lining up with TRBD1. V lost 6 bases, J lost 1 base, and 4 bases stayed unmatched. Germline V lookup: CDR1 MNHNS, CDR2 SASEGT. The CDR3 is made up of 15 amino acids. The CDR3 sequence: CASSEDRGAKNIQYF. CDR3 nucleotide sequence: TGTGCCAGCAGCGAGGACAGGGGCGCCAAAAACATTCAGTACTTC.

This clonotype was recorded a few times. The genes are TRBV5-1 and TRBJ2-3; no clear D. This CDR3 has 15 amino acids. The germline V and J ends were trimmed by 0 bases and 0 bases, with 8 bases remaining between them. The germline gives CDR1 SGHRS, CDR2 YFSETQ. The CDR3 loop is CASSLELYSTDTQYF. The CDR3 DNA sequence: TGCGCCAGCAGCTTGGAACTTTATAGCACAGATACGCAGTATTTT.

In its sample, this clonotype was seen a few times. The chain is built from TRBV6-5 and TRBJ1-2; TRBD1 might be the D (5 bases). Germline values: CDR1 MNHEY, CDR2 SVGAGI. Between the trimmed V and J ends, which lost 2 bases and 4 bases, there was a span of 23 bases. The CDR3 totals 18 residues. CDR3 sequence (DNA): TGTGCCAGCAGTTACGCTATGTCCGTGAAACAGGCGATCTATGGCTACACCTTC. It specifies CASSYAMSVKQAIYGYTF.

Here the CDR3 reads CASSYRTGYYGYTF. CDR3 coding DNA: TGTGCCAGCAGTTACCGGACAGGGTACTATGGCTACACCTTC. This sequence joins TRBV6-5 and TRBJ1-2; 8 positions match TRBD1. Germline CDR1 MNHEY, CDR2 SVGAGI. The ends lost 2 bases at V and 3 bases at J; junction bases unmatched: 2. This CDR3 region has 14 residues.

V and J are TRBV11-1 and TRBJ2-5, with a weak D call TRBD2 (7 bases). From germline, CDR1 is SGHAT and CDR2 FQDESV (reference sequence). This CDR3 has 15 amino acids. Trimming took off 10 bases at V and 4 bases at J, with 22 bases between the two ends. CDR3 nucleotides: TGTGCCAACCGTATGTCCCCAGGGGAGGGAGAGACCCAGTACTTC. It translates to CANRMSPGEGETQYF.